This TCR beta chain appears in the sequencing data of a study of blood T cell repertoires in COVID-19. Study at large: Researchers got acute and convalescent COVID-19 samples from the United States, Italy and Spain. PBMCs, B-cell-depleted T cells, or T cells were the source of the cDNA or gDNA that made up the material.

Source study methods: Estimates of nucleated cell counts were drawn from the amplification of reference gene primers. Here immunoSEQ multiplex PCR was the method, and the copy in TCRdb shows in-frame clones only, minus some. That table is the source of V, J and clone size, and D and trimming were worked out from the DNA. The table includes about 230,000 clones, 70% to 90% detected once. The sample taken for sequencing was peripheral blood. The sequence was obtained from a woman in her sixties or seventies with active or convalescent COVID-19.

The CDR3 loop reads CASRGRESASAGANVLTF. The CDR3 DNA reads as TGTGCCAGCAGGGGCCGGGAATCCGCATCAGCTGGGGCCAACGTCCTGACTTTC. The rearrangement uses TRBV2 and TRBJ2-6, with a tentative D call TRBD2 (5 bases). Germline V lookup: CDR1 SNHLY, CDR2 FYNNEI. Trimming cost V 6 bases and J 2 bases, with 20 bases left between them. This CDR3 region has 18 residues.